These 24 T cell receptor beta chains were sequenced from one sample in a study of CD8 T cells in Susac syndrome (dated by TCRdb to the late 2010s). Library method: the immunoSEQ multiplex PCR assay. RNA was extracted with the RNeasy kit and 0.5 to 1 ug was reverse transcribed using random hexamers. The public sequencing data were trimmed at Q25 with fastp and processed into clonotypes with MiXCR by TCRdb, which kept only in-frame beta chains. Each CDR3 protein appears once, grouped with its most common genes and DNA. The sample data list tens of thousands of distinct CDR3 sequences, and 95% to 97% of these were observed just once. The ten largest clones take up about 0.65% of the sample. The sequenced sample consisted of CD8+ T cells from PBMCs. These receptors all stem from a human donor with Susac syndrome.

This clonotype was detected only once. The rearrangement uses TRBV29-1 and TRBJ1-1; unclear D gene. V was trimmed by 4 bases and J by 4 bases, leaving 16 bases between them. CDR1 is SQVTM, CDR2 ANQGSEA, per germline. The CDR3 contains 14 residues. CDR3 nucleotide sequence: TGCAGCGTTGCTGGCCGGAACCTCCTCACTGAAGCTTTCTTT. It is translated as CSVAGRNLLTEAFF.

This clonotype was observed a single time. The V and J genes are TRBV18 and TRBJ2-7, with 10 bases lining up with TRBD1. The CDR3 covers 16 residues. The V and J ends lost 1 base and 7 bases, in that order; junction bases with no gene match: 10. Germline CDR1 is KGHSH and CDR2 is LQKENI. The CDR3 reads CASSPRGTGEVREQYF. In DNA, the CDR3 is TGTGCCAGCTCACCACGAGGGACAGGGGAGGTGCGGGAGCAGTACTTC.

The sample holds one count of this clonotype. The rearrangement links TRBV5-6 to TRBJ2-2; D not resolved. Trimming pared 1 base from V and 4 bases from J, leaving 11 bases between. Germline V gives CDR1 SGHDT, CDR2 YYEEEE. The CDR3 runs to 15 residues. The CDR3 DNA is TGTGCCAGCAGCTTGTTCCCAGAAAGCACCGGGGAGCTGTTTTTT. Its translation: CASSLFPESTGELFF.

This chain joins TRBV9 and TRBJ2-3, with D possibly matching TRBD1 (5 bases). The CDR3 extends over 15 amino acids. Trimming took off 1 base at V and 5 bases at J, with 14 bases between the two ends. Germline lookup yields CDR1 SGDLS and CDR2 YYNGEE. The CDR3 sequence is CASSVLGVSKDTQYF. CDR3 DNA: TGTGCCAGCAGCGTATTAGGGGTTTCAAAAGATACGCAGTATTTT.

Details on this clonotype: At one of its ends the junction is not consistent with the germline gene, which may arise from a read error. V is TRBV7-7 and J is TRBJ2-5; weak D call: TRBD2 (5 bases). Germline V gives CDR1 SSHAT, CDR2 FNYEAQ (reference sequence). This CDR3 contains 13 residues. The CDR3 DNA sequence: TGTGCTAGCAGCTCCCGACTACGAGAGACCCAGTACTTC. Residues: CASSSRLRETQYF.

For the CDR3, the DNA is TGTGCCACCAGTGAGAATAGCGGGGACCAAGAGACCCAGTACTTC. Translation: CATSENSGDQETQYF. The J gene is TRBJ2-5, the V gene TRBV24-1, with TRBD2 matching over 8 bases. Germline values: CDR1 KGHDR, CDR2 SFDVKD. CDR3 size: 15 residues. The V gene end was trimmed by 4 bases and the J gene end by 0 bases; junction bases not matched to a gene: 3.

The chain is built from TRBV5-1 and TRBJ1-6, with a weak D call TRBD1 (6 bases). This CDR3 comprises 16 residues. Germline V gives CDR1 SGHRS, CDR2 YFSETQ. V gave up 4 bases and J gave up 5 bases, with 16 bases separating them. In nucleotides, the CDR3 is TGCGCCAGCAGCCCCCAGGGGCAGGGCCATAATTCACCCCTCCACTTT. It translates to CASSPQGQGHNSPLHF.

This clonotype has only one observation. V usage is TRBV6-5 and J usage is TRBJ1-4; tentative D call: TRBD1 (6 bases). This CDR3 has 17 amino acids. Germline V gives CDR1 MNHEY, CDR2 SVGAGI. V was cut by 2 bases and J by 0 bases, with 13 bases left in between. CDR3 DNA: TGTGCCAGCAGTTACGACAGGCCGATTGCAACTAATGAAAAACTGTTTTTT. It specifies CASSYDRPIATNEKLFF.

The chain carries TRBV3-1 and TRBJ1-2; a possible D gene is TRBD1 (6 bases). The CDR3 length is 14 residues. V dropped 5 bases and J dropped 1 base, with 11 bases sitting between them. CDR1 is LGHDT, CDR2 YNNKEL, per germline (reference sequence). CDR3 protein: CASSTGINNYGYTF. The CDR3 coding sequence is TGTGCCAGCAGCACAGGGATTAATAACTATGGCTACACCTTC. Using reference TRBV3-1 and TRBJ1-2 for the parts outside the CDR3, the full variable domain is DTAVSQTPKYLVTQMGNDKSIKCEQNLGHDTMYWYKQDSKKFLKIMFSYNNKELIINETVPNRFSPKSPDKAHLNLHINSLELGDSAVYFCASSTGINNYGYTFGSGTRLTVV.

CDR3 bases: TGTGCCAGCAGACAATTACGGGACAACTCCTACGAGCAGTACTTC. It codes for CASRQLRDNSYEQYF. This chain links TRBV27 with TRBJ2-7; perhaps TRBD1 as D (6 bases). The germline V gene has CDR1 MNHEY and CDR2 SMNVEV (reference sequence). The V and J ends lost 6 bases and 0 bases respectively, with 15 bases between them. This CDR3 has 15 amino acids.

The chain combines TRBV6-5 with TRBJ1-2; no clear D gene. V was trimmed by 0 bases and J by 4 bases, leaving 6 bases between them. In germline, CDR1 is MNHEY, CDR2 SVGAGI. This CDR3 contains 13 residues. This CDR3 reads CASSYSPSYGYTF. The CDR3 DNA is TGTGCCAGCAGTTACTCTCCGTCCTATGGCTACACCTTC.

The chain combines TRBV10-3 with TRBJ2-5; 8 bases match TRBD1. Trimming at V came to 11 bases and at J to 4 bases, leaving 15 bases not matched to a gene. The CDR3 is made up of 15 amino acids. Germline CDR1 reads ENHRY; CDR2 reads SYGVKD. CDR3 sequence reads: CAVRANRGSPETQYF. Written as DNA, the CDR3 is TGTGCCGTTAGAGCCAACAGGGGGTCGCCAGAGACCCAGTACTTC.

J is TRBJ2-3 and V is TRBV15, with TRBD1 matching 9 bases. This CDR3 spans 14 amino acids. Trimming cost V 1 base and J 4 bases; bases outside gene matches: 0. Germline V gives CDR1 LNHNV, CDR2 YYDKDF (reference sequence). This chain's CDR3 is CATSRGQGADTQYF. The CDR3 nucleotides are TGTGCCACCAGCAGAGGACAGGGGGCAGATACGCAGTATTTT.

This chain uses TRBV27 with TRBJ1-6; D gene unclear. The CDR3 contains 14 residues. Trimming pared 5 bases from V and 8 bases from J, leaving 13 bases between. In germline, CDR1 is MNHEY, CDR2 SMNVEV (reference sequence). The CDR3 sequence is CASSPRRRDSPLHF. CDR3 nucleotide sequence: TGTGCCAGCAGTCCCCGACGAAGGGATTCACCCCTCCACTTT.

V gene TRBV18 combines with J gene TRBJ2-3; D gene ambiguous. Looked up from germline, CDR1 is KGHSH and CDR2 is LQKENI. The germline V and J ends were trimmed by 0 bases and 4 bases, with 8 bases remaining between them. CDR3 size: 14 residues. Here the CDR3 DNA reads TGTGCCAGCTCACCACCAATTGTCTCAGATACGCAGTATTTT. Protein sequence: CASSPPIVSDTQYF.

This rearrangement joins TRBV20-1 to TRBJ1-2; TRBD1 might be the D (6 bases). V lost 4 bases to trimming and J lost 6 bases, with 15 bases between them. Germline loops: CDR1 DFQATT, CDR2 SNEGSKA (reference sequence). The CDR3 spans 13 residues. The CDR3 loop is CSAIGQLADGYTF. The CDR3 region has the DNA TGCAGTGCTATCGGACAGCTCGCAGATGGCTACACCTTC.

J is TRBJ1-3 and V is TRBV3-1; D gene uncertain. V was cut by 2 bases and J by 3 bases, with 8 bases left in between. The germline CDR1 and CDR2 sequences are LGHDT and YNNKEL (reference sequence). The CDR3 contains 14 residues. The CDR3 DNA is TGTGCCAGCAGCCAACAGGCGCTTGGAAACACCATATATTTT. Its translation is CASSQQALGNTIYF. Combining the CDR3 with reference TRBV3-1 and TRBJ1-3 gives the whole variable domain DTAVSQTPKYLVTQMGNDKSIKCEQNLGHDTMYWYKQDSKKFLKIMFSYNNKELIINETVPNRFSPKSPDKAHLNLHINSLELGDSAVYFCASSQQALGNTIYFGEGSWLTVV.

The rearrangement links TRBV5-6 to TRBJ1-1, with D possibly TRBD1 on 5 matching bases. Trimming shortened V by 3 bases and J by 4 bases, and 10 bases separated the two germline ends. Germline loops: CDR1 SGHDT, CDR2 YYEEEE. CDR3 size: 13 residues. The CDR3 is CASSWGVGTEAFF. In DNA form, the CDR3 reads TGTGCCAGCAGCTGGGGGGTAGGCACTGAAGCTTTCTTT.

This chain connects TRBV29-1 to TRBJ1-1, with D maybe TRBD1 (5 bases). Per the germline V gene, CDR1 is SQVTM and CDR2 is ANQGSEA. The V and J ends lost 3 bases and 5 bases respectively, with 22 bases between them. CDR3 length equals 16 residues. The CDR3 nucleotides are TGCAGCGTTGAGCCCGGAGGGATGCGCCGGGGGACTGAAGCTTTCTTT. It specifies CSVEPGGMRRGTEAFF.

The V gene is TRBV30, the J gene TRBJ2-6; no clear D gene. With 1 base removed from V and 1 base from J, the gap between germline ends came to 5 bases. The CDR3 length is 14 residues. CDR1 is GTSNPN, CDR2 SVGIG, per germline (reference sequence). CDR3 loop: CAWSEGSGANVLTF. CDR3 bases: TGTGCCTGGAGTGAAGGGTCTGGGGCCAACGTCCTGACTTTC.

The rearrangement uses TRBV20-1 and TRBJ2-1; 9 bases map to TRBD1. V lost 2 bases to trimming and J lost 3 bases; unmatched junction nucleotides: 5. This CDR3 is 15 amino acids long. Per germline, CDR1 DFQATT and CDR2 SNEGSKA (reference sequence). CDR3 coding DNA: TGCAGTGCTAGATCCACAGGGGGCTTCTACAATGAGCAGTTCTTC. Encoded protein: CSARSTGGFYNEQFF.

The chain joins TRBV5-1 to TRBJ2-3, with D maybe TRBD2 (6 bases). CDR3 length: 15 residues. Germline loops: CDR1 SGHRS, CDR2 YFSETQ. Trimming stripped 0 bases from V and 6 bases from J, with 14 bases between. CDR3 protein: CASSLGAWEVDTQYF. The CDR3 coding sequence is TGCGCCAGCAGCTTGGGGGCCTGGGAGGTCGATACGCAGTATTTT.

The chain has TRBV6-2 or TRBV6-3 and TRBJ1-1; D gene unclear. Germline values: CDR1 MNHEY, CDR2 SVGEGT. With 4 bases removed from V and 1 base from J, the gap between germline ends came to 7 bases. The CDR3 is 13 amino acids. The CDR3 sequence: CASSLTQNTEAFF. The CDR3 bases are TGTGCCAGCAGTTTAACGCAGAACACTGAAGCTTTCTTT.

The chain couples TRBV12-5 to TRBJ1-5, with D perhaps TRBD1 (6 bases). Germline CDR1 is LGHNT and CDR2 is FRNRAP. Trimming took off 5 bases at V and 8 bases at J, with 10 bases between the two ends. There are 12 residues in the CDR3. CDR3 loop: CASGEGGKPQHF. The CDR3 DNA reads TGTGCTAGTGGTGAAGGGGGTAAGCCCCAGCATTTT. Looking up the rest from reference TRBV12-5 and TRBJ1-5 gives the full variable domain: DARVTQTPRHKVTEMGQEVTMRCQPILGHNTVFWYRQTMMQGLELLAYFRNRAPLDDSGMPKDRFSAEMPDATLATLKIQPSEPRDSAVYFCASGEGGKPQHFGDGTRLSIL.